The clone carrying this TCR beta chain was seen only once. What it binds is unknown. The sample is drawn from a study of post-analysis software for immune sequencing data. Study findings and constraints: Comparison of patients with controls showed five TRBV segments more frequent in patients, TRBV5-6, TRBV5-1 and TRBV20-1 among them.

CDR1 ENHRY and CDR2 SYGVKD come from the germline V gene. The V gene end was trimmed by 4 bases and the J gene end by 0 bases; junction bases not matched to a gene: 7. The CDR3 is made up of 18 amino acids. Libraries were made from TCR beta cDNA, and they carried unique molecular identifiers. One entry per CDR3 protein results from TCRdb running MiXCR on the PCR reads. The sample yields some 260,000 distinct CDR3 sequences, 36% seen once. The gene calls are TRBV10-3 and TRBJ2-1; 12 bases line up with TRBD2. The source is a girl aged 5-17 years with multiple sclerosis. The sequenced sample consisted of blood. The chain's CDR3 is CAISVRLAGETSYNEQFF. CDR3 coding DNA: TGTGCCATCAGTGTGCGACTAGCGGGAGAAACCTCCTACAATGAGCAGTTCTTC.